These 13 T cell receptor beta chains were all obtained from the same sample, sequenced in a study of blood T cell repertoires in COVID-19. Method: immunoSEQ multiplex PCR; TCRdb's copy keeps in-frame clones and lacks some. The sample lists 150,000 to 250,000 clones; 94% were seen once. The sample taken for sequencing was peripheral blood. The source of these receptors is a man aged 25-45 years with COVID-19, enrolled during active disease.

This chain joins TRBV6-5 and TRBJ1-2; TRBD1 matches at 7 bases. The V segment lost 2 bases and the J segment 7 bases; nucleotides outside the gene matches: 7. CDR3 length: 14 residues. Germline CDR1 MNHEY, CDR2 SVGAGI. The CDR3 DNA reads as TGTGCCAGCAGTTACGCAGAGACAGGGACTGGCTACACCTTC. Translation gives CASSYAETGTGYTF.

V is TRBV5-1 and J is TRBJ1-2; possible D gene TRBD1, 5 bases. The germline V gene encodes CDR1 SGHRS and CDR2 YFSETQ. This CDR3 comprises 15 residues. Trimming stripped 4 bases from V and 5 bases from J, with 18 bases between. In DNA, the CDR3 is TGCGCCAGCAGCCTTGGGGCAGACCGGGGGTATGGCTACACCTTC. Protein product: CASSLGADRGYGYTF. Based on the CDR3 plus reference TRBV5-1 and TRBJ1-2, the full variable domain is KAGVTQTPRYLIKTRGQQVTLSCSPISGHRSVSWYQQTPGQGLQFLFEYFSETQRNKGNFPGRFSGRQFSNSRSEMNVSTLELGDSALYLCASSLGADRGYGYTFGSGTRLTVV.

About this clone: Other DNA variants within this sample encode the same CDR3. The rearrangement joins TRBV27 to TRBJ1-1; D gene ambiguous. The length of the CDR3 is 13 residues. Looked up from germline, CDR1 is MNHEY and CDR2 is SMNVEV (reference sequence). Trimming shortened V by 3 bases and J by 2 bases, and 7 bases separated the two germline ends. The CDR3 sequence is CASSLPGNTEAFF. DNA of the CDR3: TGTGCCAGCAGTTTGCCGGGAAACACTGAAGCTTTCTTT.

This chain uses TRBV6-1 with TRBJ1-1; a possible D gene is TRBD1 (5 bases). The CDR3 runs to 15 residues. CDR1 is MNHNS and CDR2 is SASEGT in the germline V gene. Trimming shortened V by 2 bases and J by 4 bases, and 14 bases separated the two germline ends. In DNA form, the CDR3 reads TGTGCCAGCAGTGAACCCGGGCAGGGTCCCACTGAAGCTTTCTTT. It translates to CASSEPGQGPTEAFF.

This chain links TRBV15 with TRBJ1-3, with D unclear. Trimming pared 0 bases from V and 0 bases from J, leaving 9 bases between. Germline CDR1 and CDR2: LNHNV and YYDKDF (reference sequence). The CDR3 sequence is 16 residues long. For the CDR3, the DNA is TGTGCCACCAGCAGAGATATTACAAACTCTGGAAACACCATATATTTT. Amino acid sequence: CATSRDITNSGNTIYF.

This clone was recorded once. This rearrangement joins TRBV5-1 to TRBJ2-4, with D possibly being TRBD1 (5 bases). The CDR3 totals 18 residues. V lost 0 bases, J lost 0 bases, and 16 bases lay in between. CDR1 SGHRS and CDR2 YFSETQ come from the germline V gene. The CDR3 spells CASSLGPNEQVAKNIQYF. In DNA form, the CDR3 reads TGCGCCAGCAGCTTGGGACCCAATGAACAGGTAGCCAAAAACATTCAGTACTTC.

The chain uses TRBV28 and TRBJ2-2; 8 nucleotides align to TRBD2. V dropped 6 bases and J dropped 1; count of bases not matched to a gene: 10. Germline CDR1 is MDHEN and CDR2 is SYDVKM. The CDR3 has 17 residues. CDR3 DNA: TGTGCCAGCAGAGGCTTCCTAGCGGGCCAGAACACCGGGGAGCTGTTTTTT. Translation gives CASRGFLAGQNTGELFF.

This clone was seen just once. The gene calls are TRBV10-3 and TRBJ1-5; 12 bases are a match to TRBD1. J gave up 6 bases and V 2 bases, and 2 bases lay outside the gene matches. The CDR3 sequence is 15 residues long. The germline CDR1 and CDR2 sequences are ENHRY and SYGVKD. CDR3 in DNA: TGTGCCATCAGTGAGGGGACAGGGGGCGGTCAGCCCCAGCATTTT. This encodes CAISEGTGGGQPQHF.

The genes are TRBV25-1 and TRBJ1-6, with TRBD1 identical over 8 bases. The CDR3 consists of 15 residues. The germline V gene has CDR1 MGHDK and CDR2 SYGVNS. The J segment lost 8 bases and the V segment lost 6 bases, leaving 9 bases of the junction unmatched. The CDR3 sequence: CASRGSGTGDSPLHF. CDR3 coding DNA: TGTGCCAGCAGAGGATCCGGGACAGGAGATTCACCCCTCCACTTT.

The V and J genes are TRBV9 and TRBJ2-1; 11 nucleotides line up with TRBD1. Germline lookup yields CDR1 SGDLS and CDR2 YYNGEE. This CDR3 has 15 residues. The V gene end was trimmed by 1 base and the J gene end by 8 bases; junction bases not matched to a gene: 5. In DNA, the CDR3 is TGTGCCAGCAGCGTATGGACAGGGGGCATCGATGAGCAGTTCTTC. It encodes CASSVWTGGIDEQFF.

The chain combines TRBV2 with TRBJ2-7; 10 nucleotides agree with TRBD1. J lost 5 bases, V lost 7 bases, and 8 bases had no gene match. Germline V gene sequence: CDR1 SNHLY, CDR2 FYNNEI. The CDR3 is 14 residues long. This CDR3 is CASTRQGALHEQYF. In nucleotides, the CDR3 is TGTGCCAGCACCAGACAGGGGGCTCTCCACGAGCAGTACTTC. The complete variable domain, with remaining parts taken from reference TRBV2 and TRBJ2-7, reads EPEVTQTPSHQVTQMGQEVILRCVPISNHLYFYWYRQILGQKVEFLVSFYNNEISEKSEIFDDQFSVERPDGSNFTLKIRSTKLEDSAMYFCASTRQGALHEQYFGPGTRLTVT.

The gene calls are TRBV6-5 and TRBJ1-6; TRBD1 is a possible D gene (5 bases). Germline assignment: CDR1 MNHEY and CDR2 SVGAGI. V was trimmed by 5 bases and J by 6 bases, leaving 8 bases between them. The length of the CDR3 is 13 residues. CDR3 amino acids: CASSLQGNSPLHF. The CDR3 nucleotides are TGTGCCAGCAGTCTGCAGGGTAATTCACCCCTCCACTTT.

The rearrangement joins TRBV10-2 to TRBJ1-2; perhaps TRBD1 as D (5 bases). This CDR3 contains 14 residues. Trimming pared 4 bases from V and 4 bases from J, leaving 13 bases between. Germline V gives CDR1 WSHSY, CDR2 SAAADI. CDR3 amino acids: CASSVGGDSYGYTF. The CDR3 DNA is TGCGCCAGCAGTGTTGGAGGGGATAGCTATGGCTACACCTTC.